The 5 T cell receptor beta chains below were found in one sample sequenced in a study of blood T cell repertoires in COVID-19. The protocol was immunoSEQ multiplex PCR, while the TCRdb copy is restricted to in-frame clones and leaves out a portion. The repertoire holds approximately 120,000 clones, with approximately 77% as singletons. Sequencing was performed on peripheral blood. Receptors originate from a man older than 75 with acute or convalescent COVID-19.

The V call is TRBV15, the J call TRBJ2-2, with TRBD1 matching over 8 bases. The CDR3 contains 14 residues. Losses at the gene ends were 5 bases for V and 6 bases for J; bases not matched to a gene: 5. Germline V gene lookup returns CDR1 LNHNV and CDR2 YYDKDF (reference sequence). The CDR3 bases are TGTGCCACCAGCGGACAGGGAGTCGCCGGGGAGCTGTTTTTT. It is translated as CATSGQGVAGELFF.

This chain connects TRBV24-1 to TRBJ1-5, with 7 bases fitting TRBD1. The V gene end was trimmed by 4 bases and the J gene end by 0 bases; junction bases not matched to a gene: 5. CDR1 KGHDR and CDR2 SFDVKD come from the germline V gene. CDR3 length equals 16 residues. The CDR3 spells CATSDGGTASNQPQHF. CDR3 coding DNA: TGTGCCACCAGTGACGGTGGGACAGCTAGCAATCAGCCCCAGCATTTT.

The chain links TRBV7-6 to TRBJ2-3; no definite D call. The CDR3 covers 13 residues. In germline, CDR1 is SGHVS, CDR2 FNYEAQ. With 4 bases removed from V and 4 bases from J, the gap between germline ends came to 9 bases. The CDR3 sequence is CASSYQYPDTQYF. The CDR3 bases are TGTGCCAGCAGCTATCAGTACCCAGATACGCAGTATTTT.

This chain links TRBV6-1 with TRBJ2-7; D not resolved. The CDR3 is 14 residues long. The V and J ends lost 0 bases and 0 bases respectively, with 6 bases between them. Per germline, CDR1 MNHNS and CDR2 SASEGT. CDR3 sequence: CASSEAPTSYEQYF. The DNA of the CDR3 is TGTGCCAGCAGTGAAGCCCCTACCTCCTACGAGCAGTACTTC.

The chain employs TRBV10-3 and TRBJ2-5, with 11 positions matching TRBD2. Trimming took 5 bases from V and 4 from J; bases not matched to a gene: 15. The CDR3 totals 18 residues. From germline, CDR1 is ENHRY and CDR2 SYGVKD. This CDR3 is CAISPGLAGGQSGETQYF. The CDR3 DNA reads TGTGCCATCAGTCCTGGGCTAGCGGGGGGCCAGAGTGGAGAGACCCAGTACTTC.